The rows below give T cell receptor beta chains drawn from one sample of a study of cytomegalovirus exposure and HLA in healthy donors. Clones were sequenced by immunoSEQ multiplex PCR, and TCRdb holds only the in-frame ones, with some missing. Found here are about 76,000 clones, about 77% of them singletons; the top ten hold 2.5%. Sequenced input: PBMCs. Source of these receptors: a male donor in good health and CMV-seropositive. CDR3s include the opening cysteine and the closing phenylalanine or tryptophan. A D gene is named only where the DNA matches it firmly. Rows give clone size only sometimes, using once, few, many, or a class for an expanded clone.

CDR3: CASSRDRGNEKLFF; J: TRBJ1-4; size: -; V: TRBV7-2; D: TRBD1
CDR3: CASSETENQPQHF; J: TRBJ1-5; size: few; V: TRBV10-2; D: -
CDR3: CASSAGAEPTDTQYF; J: TRBJ2-3; size: -; V: TRBV6-4; D: -
CDR3: CASNYPGTGVNEQFF; J: TRBJ2-1; size: -; V: TRBV4-1; D: TRBD1
CDR3: CASSFSGSKYHEQFF; J: TRBJ2-1; size: -; V: TRBV7-8; D: TRBD2
CDR3: CATEGSAGTEAFF; J: TRBJ1-1; size: -; V: TRBV2; D: -
CDR3: CASSVQGFSSYEQYF; J: TRBJ2-7; size: -; V: TRBV9; D: -
CDR3: CASSLDSNNEQFF; J: TRBJ2-1; size: -; V: TRBV5-4; D: -
CDR3: CATSRRGGVAGLMGYEQFF; J: TRBJ2-1; size: -; V: TRBV15; D: -
CDR3: CASSVGGGTGELFF; J: TRBJ2-2; size: -; V: TRBV9; D: TRBD2
CDR3: CASIKGGGYTDTQYF; J: TRBJ2-3; size: -; V: TRBV19; D: -
CDR3: CASSPRTGLEQYF; J: TRBJ2-7; size: -; V: TRBV10-1; D: -
CDR3: CASSHGGRYEQYF; J: TRBJ2-7; size: -; V: TRBV14; D: TRBD2
CDR3: CASIGRGRVYGYTF; J: TRBJ1-2; size: -; V: TRBV2; D: -
CDR3: CASSGPDGELFF; J: TRBJ2-2; size: -; V: TRBV7-2; D: -
CDR3: CAISIRDTRHAFF; J: TRBJ1-1; size: -; V: TRBV10-3; D: -
CDR3: CASSLGGKSYEQYF; J: TRBJ2-7; size: -; V: TRBV5-4; D: -
CDR3: CASRVRQGTNEKLFF; J: TRBJ1-4; size: once; V: TRBV28; D: TRBD1
CDR3: CASSFLAGDSYEQYF; J: TRBJ2-7; size: -; V: TRBV27; D: TRBD2
CDR3: CASSAGGWGPGANVLTF; J: TRBJ2-6; size: -; V: TRBV28; D: TRBD2
CDR3: CASSGDSRTQYF; J: TRBJ2-3; size: -; V: TRBV28; D: TRBD1